The 25 T cell receptor beta chains below come from one sample, sequenced in a study of T cells after yellow fever vaccination. TCRdb analysed the 5' RACE reads with MiXCR anew, one entry per CDR3 protein. The top ten hold approximately 39% of the sample, which has 100,000 to 150,000 distinct CDR3 sequences, around 15% seen once. The source was CD8+ T cells sorted from PBMCs, collected 5 days after the yellow fever booster vaccination. The receptors were sampled from a man between 18 and 35 years old who received the YFV17D yellow fever vaccine.

CDR3 sequence reads: CASSWTGGREQYF. In DNA, the CDR3 is TGTGCCAGCAGCTGGACAGGGGGCAGGGAGCAGTACTTC. The genes are TRBV7-2 and TRBJ2-7, with 11 bases matching TRBD1. After removal of 4 bases from V and 7 bases from J, the junction contained 3 bases not matched to a gene. CDR3 length: 13 amino acids. Germline V gives CDR1 SGHTA, CDR2 FQGNSA.

The rearrangement joins TRBV27 to TRBJ2-7; 12 positions match TRBD1. CDR1 is MNHEY, CDR2 SMNVEV, per germline (reference sequence). V lost 6 bases and J lost 5; bases outside the gene matches: 5. This CDR3 comprises 14 residues. CDR3 DNA sequence: TGTGCCAGCAGCACCGGGACAGGGGGCCACGAGCAGTACTTC. It codes for CASSTGTGGHEQYF.

In its sample, this clonotype was seen a few times. In DNA form, the CDR3 reads TGTGCCAGCAGCTTCATTACAGGGGGCACTGAAGCTTTCTTT. Amino acids: CASSFITGGTEAFF. The genes are TRBV13 and TRBJ1-1, with TRBD1 matching over 8 bases. From germline, CDR1 is PRHDT and CDR2 FYEKMQ (reference sequence). CDR3 size: 14 residues. V shed 3 bases, J shed 4 bases, and the junction held 4 bases outside the gene matches.

The rearrangement joins TRBV29-1 to TRBJ1-1, with TRBD1 identical over 10 bases. The CDR3 length is 13 residues. Germline lookup yields CDR1 SQVTM and CDR2 ANQGSEA. The trim removed 6 bases at V and 4 bases at J, leaving 5 bases unmatched. The CDR3 region has the DNA TGCAGCGTGACAGGGGGCACGAGCACTGAAGCTTTCTTT. It codes for CSVTGGTSTEAFF.

This clonotype has more than one count but fewer than ten. The chain employs TRBV4-1 and TRBJ2-1; D is uncertain. The V gene's germline CDR1 is MGHRA and CDR2 YSYEKL. Between the trimmed V and J ends, which lost 1 base and 7 bases, there was a span of 5 bases. This CDR3 region has 12 residues. The chain's CDR3 is CASSQVRNEQFF. In DNA form, the CDR3 reads TGCGCCAGCAGCCAAGTAAGGAATGAGCAGTTCTTC.

There are a few counts of this clonotype. The genes are TRBV7-8 and TRBJ1-1; the match to TRBD1 covers 7 bases. V was pared by 3 bases and J by 7 bases, with 5 bases of the junction left unmatched. Germline V gene data show CDR1 as SGHVS and CDR2 as FQNEAQ. The CDR3 length is 13 residues. Here the CDR3 DNA reads TGTGCCAGCAGCTTCGGGACAGTCTATGAAGCTTTCTTT. It translates to CASSFGTVYEAFF.

The V call is TRBV7-9, the J call TRBJ2-6, with TRBD1 matching 7 bases. With 5 bases clipped from V and 2 bases from J, the junction kept 6 bases outside the gene matches. The CDR3 has 16 residues. Germline loops: CDR1 SEHNR, CDR2 FQNEAQ (reference sequence). CDR3 DNA: TGTGCCAGCAGCCAGCTACAGGGGACTGGGGCCAACGTCCTGACTTTC. Translation: CASSQLQGTGANVLTF. The variable domain in full, with the rest retrieved from reference TRBV7-9 and TRBJ2-6, is DTGVSQNPRHKITKRGQNVTFRCDPISEHNRLYWYRQTLGQGPEFLTYFQNEAQLEKSRLLSDRFSAERPKGSFSTLEIQRTEQGDSAMYLCASSQLQGTGANVLTFGAGSRLTVL.

This sequence joins TRBV4-2 and TRBJ2-3; tentatively, D is TRBD2 (5 bases). Looked up from germline, CDR1 is LGHNA and CDR2 is YNFKEQ. CDR3 length: 15 amino acids. The germline V and J ends were trimmed by 3 bases and 5 bases, with 15 bases remaining between them. CDR3 coding DNA: TGTGCCAGCAGCCAGGGAGTTCCTTTTGTAGATACGCAGTATTTT. This gives the protein CASSQGVPFVDTQYF.

The genes are TRBV4-1 and TRBJ2-5; 14 bases are shared with TRBD2. J gave up 5 bases and V 5 bases, and 4 bases lay outside the gene matches. Germline V gene sequence: CDR1 MGHRA, CDR2 YSYEKL. This CDR3 spans 15 amino acids. This chain's CDR3 is CASSSWTSGGETQYF. For the CDR3, the DNA is TGCGCCAGCAGCTCTTGGACTAGCGGGGGGGAGACCCAGTACTTC.

This clonotype was picked up a small number of times. This chain connects TRBV5-1 to TRBJ1-5; no definite D call. Germline lookup yields CDR1 SGHRS and CDR2 YFSETQ. The V and J ends lost 4 bases and 2 bases respectively, with 10 bases between them. This CDR3 is 14 amino acids long. CDR3 in amino acids: CASSPLSRNQPQHF. The CDR3 DNA reads TGCGCCAGCAGCCCCCTCTCTCGCAATCAGCCCCAGCATTTT. Variable domain in full (rest from reference TRBV5-1 and TRBJ1-5): KAGVTQTPRYLIKTRGQQVTLSCSPISGHRSVSWYQQTPGQGLQFLFEYFSETQRNKGNFPGRFSGRQFSNSRSEMNVSTLELGDSALYLCASSPLSRNQPQHFGDGTRLSIL.

This clonotype was seen more than once but under ten times. The chain uses TRBV6-2 or TRBV6-3 and TRBJ2-1, with 11 bases matching TRBD2. The V segment lost 5 bases and the J segment 6 bases; nucleotides outside the gene matches: 9. This CDR3 has 16 residues. Germline assignment: CDR1 MNHEY and CDR2 SVGEGT. The CDR3 DNA reads TGTGCCAGCAGTCCAGTAGCGGGGGGGCCTTTCAATGAGCAGTTCTTC. It codes for CASSPVAGGPFNEQFF.

This clonotype was counted only a few times. The V call is TRBV7-2, the J call TRBJ1-1, with 10 bases fitting TRBD1. This CDR3 is built from 17 residues. J was trimmed by 3 bases and V by 4 bases; bases with no gene match: 11. Germline CDR1 is SGHTA and CDR2 is FQGNSA. Written as DNA, the CDR3 is TGTGCCAGCAGCTCCCGGGACAGGGGTCCCTTTTACACTGAAGCTTTCTTT. Amino acid sequence: CASSSRDRGPFYTEAFF.

The chain has TRBV10-2 and TRBJ1-5; D gene ambiguous. This CDR3 region has 14 residues. Germline V lookup: CDR1 WSHSY, CDR2 SAAADI. Trimming shortened V by 4 bases and J by 3 bases, and 10 bases separated the two germline ends. Here the CDR3 DNA reads TGCGCCAGCAGTGGACCCCAGATCAATCAGCCCCAGCATTTT. It codes for CASSGPQINQPQHF.

This clonotype has ten or more counts. The CDR3 here is CASSYDGRGSGTEAFF. The CDR3 DNA follows: TGTGCCAGCAGCTATGACGGACGGGGGAGCGGCACTGAAGCTTTCTTT. V is TRBV7-2 and J is TRBJ1-1, with D maybe TRBD1 (5 bases). The germline V and J ends were trimmed by 4 bases and 4 bases, with 19 bases remaining between them. The CDR3 is made up of 16 amino acids. The germline V gene has CDR1 SGHTA and CDR2 FQGNSA.

This clonotype was observed a handful of times. The rearrangement links TRBV4-1 to TRBJ2-6; 14 bases map to TRBD2. In germline, CDR1 is MGHRA, CDR2 YSYEKL. The CDR3 contains 17 residues. The V gene end was trimmed by 4 bases and the J gene end by 3 bases; junction bases not matched to a gene: 2. The chain's CDR3 is CASSPGLAGVGANVLTF. The CDR3 nucleotides are TGCGCCAGCAGCCCGGGACTAGCGGGGGTTGGGGCCAACGTCCTGACTTTC.

In its sample, this clonotype was seen a few times. The chain employs TRBV7-9 and TRBJ2-7; 7 nucleotides align to TRBD1. J gave up 6 bases and V 5 bases, and 4 bases lay outside the gene matches. This CDR3 is built from 12 residues. Germline V gene sequence: CDR1 SEHNR, CDR2 FQNEAQ (reference sequence). CDR3 DNA sequence: TGTGCCAGCAGCCCTAACAGGGGCGAGCAGTACGTC. Translating gives CASSPNRGEQYV.

The chain recombines TRBV27 with TRBJ2-1; D gene uncertain. Per the germline V gene, CDR1 is MNHEY and CDR2 is SMNVEV (reference sequence). V dropped 2 bases and J dropped 4 bases, with 12 bases sitting between them. The CDR3 consists of 15 residues. The CDR3 nucleotides read TGTGCCAGCAGTTTACAGGTGGGCAGATACAATGAGCAGTTCTTC. This codes for CASSLQVGRYNEQFF.

This clonotype turned up a few times. The chain uses TRBV2 and TRBJ2-5; tentative D call: TRBD1 (5 bases). The CDR3 covers 16 residues. The germline V and J ends were trimmed by 1 base and 1 base, with 13 bases remaining between them. From germline, CDR1 is SNHLY and CDR2 FYNNEI. CDR3 protein: CASSEGRAGFQETQYF. Written as DNA, the CDR3 is TGTGCCAGCAGTGAAGGCAGGGCAGGGTTCCAAGAGACCCAGTACTTC.

In its sample, this clonotype is medium-sized. The chain is built from TRBV6-1 and TRBJ1-2; weak D call: TRBD1 (6 bases). V lost 6 bases and J lost 6, with 11 bases in between. CDR1 is MNHNS and CDR2 is SASEGT in the germline V gene. The CDR3 extends over 12 amino acids. The CDR3 here is CASREGGHGYTF. Here the CDR3 DNA reads TGTGCCAGCAGAGAGGGGGGACATGGCTACACCTTC.

The chain joins TRBV4-1 to TRBJ2-3; the D is unclear. V lost 0 bases and J 2 bases, leaving 12 bases between the germline ends. In germline, CDR1 is MGHRA, CDR2 YSYEKL. This CDR3 has 16 amino acids. CDR3 residues: CASSQDGRRPTDTQYF. The CDR3 coding sequence is TGCGCCAGCAGCCAAGATGGCAGGCGACCCACAGATACGCAGTATTTT.

The chain links TRBV7-6 to TRBJ2-7; no firm D call. Trimming took 8 bases from V and 5 from J, leaving 19 bases between them. This CDR3 is 14 amino acids long. Germline lookup yields CDR1 SGHVS and CDR2 FNYEAQ. The CDR3 nucleotides read TGTGCCAGCCTCCCCGGCGGCCCTCGGCACGAGCAGTACTTC. Amino acid sequence: CASLPGGPRHEQYF.

This clonotype was detected only a few times. The chain uses TRBV5-1 and TRBJ2-2, with 7 bases that match TRBD1. The CDR3 is made up of 16 amino acids. Germline CDR1 SGHRS, CDR2 YFSETQ. V shed 4 bases and J 5 bases; nucleotides not matched to a gene: 11. CDR3 residues: CASSDGTVGWTGELFF. CDR3 bases: TGCGCCAGCAGCGATGGGACAGTTGGTTGGACCGGGGAGCTGTTTTTT.

This clonotype was observed a handful of times. The V gene is TRBV4-1, the J gene TRBJ2-1; possible D gene TRBD1, 5 bases. The V end lost 2 bases, the J end lost 0 bases, and 14 bases lay between the germline ends. The CDR3 is 17 residues long. Germline assignment: CDR1 MGHRA and CDR2 YSYEKL. This chain's CDR3 is CASSQFDPDSSYNEQFF. Written as DNA, the CDR3 is TGCGCCAGCAGCCAATTTGACCCAGACAGCTCCTACAATGAGCAGTTCTTC.

The chain joins TRBV7-8 to TRBJ1-1; D is uncertain. The CDR3 runs to 15 residues. Trimming pared 0 bases from V and 1 base from J, leaving 9 bases between. Looked up from germline, CDR1 is SGHVS and CDR2 is FQNEAQ. DNA of the CDR3: TGTGCCAGCAGCTTAGCGCCGCAGAGGAACACTGAAGCTTTCTTT. Protein product: CASSLAPQRNTEAFF.

CDR3 protein: CASSSDRGARKRAEAFF. CDR3 nucleotide sequence: TGCGCCAGCAGCTCGGACAGGGGGGCGCGAAAAAGGGCTGAAGCTTTCTTT. V gene TRBV5-1 combines with J gene TRBJ1-1, with 10 bases lining up with TRBD1. The germline V gene has CDR1 SGHRS and CDR2 YFSETQ. This CDR3 is built from 17 residues. Unmatched junction bases numbered 14, after V lost 3 bases and J lost 6 bases.